Listed below are T cell receptor beta chains from one sample, sequenced in a study of blood T cell repertoires in COVID-19. The repertoire was sequenced with immunoSEQ multiplex PCR; TCRdb's copy has only in-frame clones and lacks some. Found here are 200,000 to 300,000 clones, 84% of them singletons; the top ten hold under 5.5%. Material: peripheral blood. Receptors originate from a man in his sixties with acute or convalescent COVID-19. Both conserved end residues are part of each CDR3. A D gene is named only where the DNA matches it firmly. Clone size is given for some rows only: seen once, a few or many times, or a class if the clone is expanded.

v_gene: TRBV11-2
d_gene: NA
j_gene: TRBJ2-3
abundance: NA
CDR3aa: CASSPIVPGDPRSTQYF
CDR3nt: TGTGCCAGCAGCCCTATAGTCCCGGGGGACCCGCGGAGTACGCAGTATTTT

v_gene: TRBV6-5
d_gene: NA
j_gene: TRBJ1-6
abundance: NA
CDR3aa: CASSLDSKLSPLHF
CDR3nt: TGTGCCAGCAGCCTGGACAGTAAATTATCACCCCTCCACTTT

v_gene: TRBV10-3
d_gene: TRBD1
j_gene: TRBJ2-1
abundance: NA
CDR3aa: CAIRDRAYNEQFF
CDR3nt: TGTGCCATCAGGGACAGGGCCTACAATGAGCAGTTCTTC

v_gene: TRBV5-1
d_gene: TRBD1
j_gene: TRBJ1-1
abundance: NA
CDR3aa: CASSARQGARTEAFF
CDR3nt: TGCGCCAGCAGCGCCAGACAGGGGGCGAGAACTGAAGCTTTCTTT

v_gene: TRBV19
d_gene: TRBD2
j_gene: TRBJ2-5
abundance: NA
CDR3aa: CASSTGLAGEETQYF
CDR3nt: TGTGCCAGTAGTACGGGACTAGCGGGAGAGGAGACCCAGTACTTC

v_gene: TRBV19
d_gene: TRBD1
j_gene: TRBJ2-4
abundance: NA
CDR3aa: CASSRWGQGVAKNIQYF
CDR3nt: TGTGCCAGTAGTAGATGGGGACAGGGCGTAGCCAAAAACATTCAGTACTTC

v_gene: TRBV28
d_gene: NA
j_gene: TRBJ2-5
abundance: NA
CDR3aa: CASSAPRDYQETQYF
CDR3nt: TGTGCCAGCAGTGCTCCCCGGGACTACCAAGAGACCCAGTACTTC

v_gene: TRBV28
d_gene: NA
j_gene: TRBJ2-5
abundance: NA
CDR3aa: CASRGSPQETQYF
CDR3nt: TGTGCCAGCAGGGGCAGCCCACAAGAGACCCAGTACTTC

v_gene: TRBV30
d_gene: TRBD1
j_gene: TRBJ1-2
abundance: NA
CDR3aa: CAWSTGTGGIYGYTF
CDR3nt: TGTGCCTGGAGTACAGGGACAGGGGGGATCTATGGCTACACCTTC

v_gene: TRBV24-1
d_gene: TRBD2
j_gene: TRBJ2-2
abundance: NA
CDR3aa: CATSELGLAGGPNTGELFF
CDR3nt: TGTGCCACCAGTGAACTGGGACTAGCGGGAGGCCCCAACACCGGGGAGCTGTTTTTT

v_gene: TRBV9
d_gene: TRBD2
j_gene: TRBJ2-3
abundance: NA
CDR3aa: CASSVVLAGGTDTQYF
CDR3nt: TGTGCCAGCAGCGTAGTACTAGCGGGGGGCACAGATACGCAGTATTTT

v_gene: TRBV7-9
d_gene: NA
j_gene: TRBJ2-3
abundance: NA
CDR3aa: CASSLWPDTQYF
CDR3nt: TGTGCCAGCAGCTTATGGCCAGATACGCAGTATTTT

v_gene: TRBV5-1
d_gene: TRBD2
j_gene: TRBJ2-3
abundance: NA
CDR3aa: CASSYGLAGITDTQYF
CDR3nt: TGCGCCAGCAGCTACGGACTAGCGGGGATCACAGATACGCAGTATTTT

v_gene: TRBV6-2/TRBV6-3
d_gene: NA
j_gene: TRBJ2-7
abundance: NA
CDR3aa: CASSYTDGGTYEQYF
CDR3nt: TGTGCCAGCAGTTACACGGACGGGGGTACCTACGAGCAGTACTTC

v_gene: TRBV7-3
d_gene: NA
j_gene: TRBJ2-1
abundance: NA
CDR3aa: CASSSPGGGGPYNEQFF
CDR3nt: TGTGCCAGCAGCTCCCCTGGGGGCGGGGGACCTTACAATGAGCAGTTCTTC

v_gene: TRBV7-8
d_gene: NA
j_gene: TRBJ1-1
abundance: NA
CDR3aa: CASSPPRKPGAFF
CDR3nt: TGTGCCAGCAGCCCCCCCCGAAAGCCCGGAGCTTTCTTT

v_gene: TRBV19
d_gene: TRBD2
j_gene: TRBJ2-7
abundance: NA
CDR3aa: CASSLGTSGAYEQYF
CDR3nt: TGTGCCAGTAGCCTCGGGACTAGCGGGGCGTACGAGCAGTACTTC

v_gene: TRBV6-5
d_gene: TRBD2
j_gene: TRBJ2-3
abundance: NA
CDR3aa: CASSLGTSTGDTQYF
CDR3nt: TGTGCCAGCAGCCTGGGGACTAGCACAGGAGATACGCAGTATTTT

v_gene: TRBV20-1
d_gene: NA
j_gene: TRBJ2-2
abundance: many
CDR3aa: CSASLQGRTGELFF
CDR3nt: TGCAGTGCTAGTCTACAGGGACGCACCGGGGAGCTGTTTTTT

v_gene: TRBV2
d_gene: TRBD2
j_gene: TRBJ2-7
abundance: NA
CDR3aa: CASSDGLAGAGEQYF
CDR3nt: TGTGCCAGCAGTGACGGACTAGCGGGAGCGGGAGAGCAGTACTTC